This T cell receptor (beta chain) was captured by sequencing in a study of blood T cells in healthy people across ages. A second PCR of about 7 to 12 cycles used a sample-barcoded 5' primer and a J-beta primer mix. Each CDR3 protein gets one entry after TCRdb re-called the 5' RACE reads with MiXCR. The sample yields approximately 810,000 distinct CDR3 sequences, 29% seen once. This clonotype was detected only a few times. Material: blood. This TCR was sampled from a woman of 80 years or more in good health.

The DNA of the CDR3 is TGTGCCAGCAGTTACGGAGGGGGCGGACACAATGAGCAGTTCTTC. It specifies CASSYGGGGHNEQFF. This chain joins TRBV6-5 and TRBJ2-1, with D tentatively TRBD1 (7 bases). CDR1 and CDR2 from the germline V gene are MNHEY and SVGAGI. Between the trimmed V and J ends, which lost 2 bases and 5 bases, there was a span of 13 bases. The CDR3 has 15 amino acids.